This T cell receptor beta chain was recovered during a study of shared clonotypes between healthy human individuals. Study-wide context: The donor group consisted of a couple of women and three men, aged 18 to 49. Study observations and caveats: Non-shared clonotypes had lower generation probabilities than clonotypes shared by all four sorted-subset donors.

Repertoires were generated with immunoSEQ multiplex PCR, while TCRdb's copy carries only in-frame clones and drops some. The data contain 950,000 to 1,300,000 clones, under 80% of them singletons. This CDR3 contains 15 residues. With 9 bases clipped from V and 4 bases from J, the junction kept 11 bases outside the gene matches. Germline CDR1 is SGHRS and CDR2 is YFSETQ. This clone was detected once. The antigen is undetermined. This receptor was identified in a man younger than 35 in good health. Sequencing was carried out using memory CD4+ T cells sorted from blood. Specified subset: CD45RA-negative fraction. The gene calls are TRBV5-1 and TRBJ2-2; TRBD2 matches at 8 bases. CDR3 region: CATTGVAGGTGELFF. CDR3 nucleotide sequence: TGCGCCACCACTGGCGTGGCGGGGGGCACCGGGGAGCTGTTTTTT. Based on the CDR3 plus reference TRBV5-1 and TRBJ2-2, the full variable domain is KAGVTQTPRYLIKTRGQQVTLSCSPISGHRSVSWYQQTPGQGLQFLFEYFSETQRNKGNFPGRFSGRQFSNSRSEMNVSTLELGDSALYLCATTGVAGGTGELFFGEGSRLTVL.